This T cell receptor (beta chain) came from a study of T cell responses to AZD1222 COVID-19 vaccine. Study-wide results and limits: Among AZD1222 vaccinees, only five to seven were seropositive at baseline. Clonal diversity was possibly underestimated, and the donors were mostly white British, with more females. The study sampled repertoires only after the peak T cell response. When two AZD1222 doses had been given, Spike-specific TCR breadth and depth rose.

Losses at the gene ends were 3 bases for V and 4 bases for J; bases not matched to a gene: 2. This CDR3 is 14 amino acids long. Germline loops: CDR1 SGHTA, CDR2 FQGNSA. On this clone: What it recognizes is unknown.

Here immunoSEQ multiplex PCR was the method, and the copy in TCRdb shows in-frame clones only, minus some. The sample contains 140,000 to 150,000 clones, 75% to 90% of which appear only once. This specimen was peripheral blood, taken on day 0 of MenACWY control vaccination. The genes are TRBV7-2 and TRBJ1-5; 8 bases are a match to TRBD1. This TCR was sampled from an adult in good health. In nucleotides, the CDR3 is TGTGCCAGCAGCTTGGGACAGGTGAATCAGCCCCAGCATTTT. Translating gives CASSLGQVNQPQHF.